Here is one TCR beta chain with its context. The antigen this receptor binds is unknown. No much larger clone is present one base from it, and per-base qualities are unavailable. Patients with melanoma were used as donors. From cysteine to phenylalanine, the CDR3 is 14 amino acids long. CDR3 DNA is the only sequence kept; it has 42 bases, read in frame from the first base. V sheds 6 bases and J sheds 2 bases, leaving 11 bases between their ends. Reading the germline V gene gives CDR1 MNHEY and CDR2 SVGAGI. This specimen comes from a study of CD4+ T cells in melanoma (dated by TCRdb to between 2021 and 2024). Notes on the research overall: The study examined neoantigen-specific CD4+ T cells in human melanoma. Overall study outcomes, separate from this receptor: The report described a correlation between neoantigen-specific CD4+ T cells and the function of CD8+ T cells, macrophages and B cells. Neoantigen-specific CD4+ T cells in melanoma were reported to show diverse differentiation states.

Receptor amplification or capture employed the immunoSEQ multiplex PCR assay. Entries here come from immuneACCESS through TCRdb and include only in-frame sequences with V and J called. Some clones fail to appear in such tables; in the studies checked, an unresolved V gene covers under half of the shortfall, and the cause of the remainder is unknown. The sample table contains about 10,000 clones; only one count was recorded for around 64% of them. The leading ten clones occupy approximately 13% of the sample. The V and J segments used are TRBV6-5 and TRBJ1-5, with the D gene too uncertain to name. The sequenced material came from cells from a culture (not recorded whether cultured in vitro). The TCR originated in a human donor with melanoma. The CDR3 loop reads CASRVSGGNQPQHF. In nucleotides, the sequence is TGTGCCAGCAGGGTTAGTGGTGGCAATCAGCCCCAGCATTTT.